This T cell receptor (beta chain) derives from a study of blood T cell repertoires in COVID-19 (dated by TCRdb to 2018 to 2021). Study-wide context: Samples from collaborators originated in the United States, Italy and Spain and spanned both the acute and convalescent phases of COVID-19. The material from the prospective study consisted of cDNA or gDNA derived from T cells, B-cell-depleted T cells, or PBMCs. Subjects who had been exposed to COVID-19, were actively infected with it, or had recovered from it provided the deeply sampled blood TCRbeta repertoires that made up the dataset. The repertoires were released in a freely available public database meant as a resource for research on the immune response to SARS-CoV-2. The samples were drawn from the first 160 participants of the ongoing ImmuneRACE study and from 1,254 subjects provided by 6 global collaborators. The sample metadata nearly always contained a de-identified subject ID, COVID-19 status, age in years and sex. Where HLA class I and class II types were available, the types were taken from metadata supplied by the sample provider, not from assay-based typing.

Remarks on this clone: Its recognized antigen is unknown. No base quality information exists; no much larger clone differs at one position.

TCRbeta CDR3 regions were amplified from genomic DNA using the immunoSEQ Assay, a bias-controlled multiplex PCR. On the study's bioinformatics: Within the assay, amplification of reference gene primers was used to estimate how many nucleated cells each sample contained. Sequence reads were collapsed and filtered to measure the absolute abundance of every unique TCRbeta CDR3 rearrangement. For each sample, productive Simpson clonality was calculated by taking the square root of Simpson's diversity index across productive rearrangements. Here the immuneACCESS table is served through TCRdb, limited to in-frame sequences with V and J called. Missing clones are a known gap in these copies; in checked studies unresolved V genes cover under half, and the rest lacks a known reason. V and J calls and clone size follow that table, whereas D and trimming were derived from the DNA. The table for this sample lists approximately 280,000 clones; about nine tenths of them were counted only once. Less than 2.5% of the sample comes from the top ten.

Paper-wide results and their limitations: The amount of clinical and demographic metadata varied by source and participant and was provided uncurated.

Collaborating institutions collected whole blood in K2EDTA tubes following their own protocols. For TCRbeta analysis, collaborators shipped samples in one of three forms: frozen whole blood, isolated PBMCs, or DNA extracted from either of those sample types. This sequence was found in a man aged 50-59 years with acute or convalescent COVID-19. Sample: peripheral blood.

The CDR3 amino acid sequence is: CASSQMTSGEETQYF. The DNA is as follows: TGCGCCAGCAGCCAAATGACTAGCGGGGAAGAGACCCAGTACTTC. The sequence is built from TRBV4-1 and TRBJ2-5; a stretch of 11 junction bases matches TRBD2. Inclusive of the bounding cysteine and phenylalanine, the CDR3 is 15 residues long. The entry retains the CDR3 DNA only, 45 bases that are in frame from base 1. According to the germline V gene, CDR1 reads MGHRA and CDR2 reads YSYEKL. Trimming removed 2 bases from V and 3 bases from J; the gene matches leave 2 bases unexplained.